A single sample is the source of the 6 T cell receptor beta chains below, sequenced in a study of blood T cells in healthy people across ages. With a J-beta primer mix and a sample-barcoded 5' primer, a second PCR ran roughly 6 to 11 cycles. Using its own MiXCR run on the 5' RACE reads, TCRdb lists one record per CDR3 protein. The data contain fewer than 950,000 distinct CDR3 sequences, approximately 35% of them seen just once; the ten biggest clones take up over 10%. The sample was blood. The receptors were sampled from a man between 18 and 29 years old in good health.

This sequence joins TRBV10-3 and TRBJ2-1; tentatively, D is TRBD2 (6 bases). Matching the DNA end better, TRBJ2-7 makes the J call doubtful. This CDR3 contains 20 residues. Germline CDR1 and CDR2: ENHRY and SYGVKD. The CDR3 DNA is TGTGCCATCAGTGGAACGACTCAGAGTATCGAGCGGGCCTCCTACAATGAGCAGTACTTC. It yields the protein CAISGTTQSIERASYNEQYF.

The rearrangement joins TRBV6-6 to TRBJ2-3; D gene ambiguous. Germline-derived CDR1 and CDR2 are MNHNY and SVGAGI (reference sequence). The CDR3 covers 14 residues. V gave up 4 bases and J gave up 2 bases, with 10 bases separating them. The CDR3 here is CASSSGQYTDTQYF. The CDR3, as DNA: TGTGCCAGCAGTTCCGGCCAGTACACAGATACGCAGTATTTT.

This clonotype has just a few counts. The rearrangement links TRBV20-1 to TRBJ2-5; the D gene could be TRBD1 or TRBD2 (5 bases each). Trimming took 8 bases from V and 5 from J, leaving 12 bases between them. There are 11 residues in the CDR3. CDR1 and CDR2 from the germline V gene are DFQATT and SNEGSKA (reference sequence). As DNA, the CDR3 is TGCAGTTTCAGGGAGCGTGAGACCCAGTACTTC. It encodes CSFRERETQYF.

Only a few counts were recorded for this clonotype. This chain joins TRBV29-1 and TRBJ1-1; perhaps TRBD1 as D (5 bases). V gave up 4 bases and J gave up 0 bases, with 12 bases separating them. CDR3 length: 14 amino acids. Per germline, CDR1 SQVTM and CDR2 ANQGSEA. Written as DNA, the CDR3 is TGCAGCGTTGTGAGGGGCGAGATGAACACTGAAGCTTTCTTT. Its translation: CSVVRGEMNTEAFF. The full variable domain, its missing parts supplied by reference TRBV29-1 and TRBJ1-1, is SAVISQKPSRDICQRGTSLTIQCQVDSQVTMMFWYRQQPGQSLTLIATANQGSEATYESGFVIDKFPISRPNLTFSTLTVSNMSPEDSSIYLCSVVRGEMNTEAFFGQGTRLTVV.

This clonotype has more than one count but fewer than ten. The V call is TRBV7-9, the J call TRBJ1-1; D is unresolved. The V end lost 6 bases, the J end lost 6 bases, and 11 bases lay between the germline ends. CDR3 size: 12 residues. CDR1 and CDR2 (germline): SEHNR, FQNEAQ (reference sequence). The CDR3 DNA follows: TGTGCCAGCAGGATCGGGTCCCCTGAAGCTTTCTTT. Residues: CASRIGSPEAFF.

This clonotype was picked up a small number of times. J is TRBJ2-7 and V is TRBV7-9; D remains ambiguous. Per the germline V gene, CDR1 is SEHNR and CDR2 is FQNEAQ (reference sequence). CDR3 length: 14 amino acids. Trimming removed 1 base at V and 3 bases at J, with 10 bases between. This CDR3 reads CASSLGIGDYEQYF. The DNA of the CDR3 is TGTGCCAGCAGCTTAGGAATAGGTGACTACGAGCAGTACTTC.